This TCR beta chain stems from a study of cytomegalovirus exposure and HLA in healthy donors. Study information: The Caucasian-associated ancestry cluster contained around four fifths of the approximately 410 genotyped donors. Findings of the study overall: Reports state that TCR beta sequences accurately predicted most subjects' HLA-A and HLA-B alleles.

The study ran its PCR with 60 Vbeta and 13 Jbeta primers. Repertoires were generated with immunoSEQ multiplex PCR, while TCRdb's copy carries only in-frame clones and drops some. Found here are 150,000 to 200,000 clones, 80% to 90% of them singletons; the top ten hold approximately 0.8%. The CDR3 runs 15 residues. This clone was seen a few times. Its antigen is unknown. Sequencing used PBMCs. The TCR was taken from a woman aged 18-29 years in good health and CMV-seronegative. The chain uses TRBV21-1 and TRBJ2-4; TRBD1 reflects the table's D call only, with no check against the DNA. TRBV21-1 is annotated as a pseudogene. The CDR3 protein is CASSGRRVAKNIQYF. For the CDR3, the DNA is TGTGCCAGCAGCGGGCGAAGAGTAGCCAAAAACATTCAGTACTTC.